The entry that follows covers one T cell receptor (beta chain) sequence. The target antigen is unknown. Germline values: CDR1 SGHDN, CDR2 FVKESK. The CDR3 loop spans 17 amino acids. V shed 4 bases and J shed 5 bases, with 21 bases lying between them. This entry is derived from a study of cytomegalovirus exposure and HLA in healthy donors. Study-level points and caveats: Earlier analysis found most TCR beta V segments productive about 90% or about 30% of the time. In a later analysis, across HLA loci, associated TCR counts were highest for DRB1, lowest for HLA-C. The number of N-insertions in an Asian-associated ancestry cluster was reportedly below the roughly 700-donor mean in a later analysis.

The PCR employed 60 Vbeta primers together with 13 Jbeta primers. Method: immunoSEQ multiplex PCR; TCRdb's copy keeps in-frame clones and lacks some. Of 90,000 to 120,000 clones listed, more than 70% were seen once; the top ten hold about 2%. The sequenced sample consisted of PBMCs. V is TRBV14 and J is TRBJ2-1, with a weak D call TRBD2 (5 bases). This receptor was taken from a man aged 18 to 29 in good health and CMV-seronegative. DNA for the CDR3: TGTGCCAGCAGCCGGGAAAAATTTCTAACCGGGAACAATGAGCAGTTCTTC. Translating it yields CASSREKFLTGNNEQFF.